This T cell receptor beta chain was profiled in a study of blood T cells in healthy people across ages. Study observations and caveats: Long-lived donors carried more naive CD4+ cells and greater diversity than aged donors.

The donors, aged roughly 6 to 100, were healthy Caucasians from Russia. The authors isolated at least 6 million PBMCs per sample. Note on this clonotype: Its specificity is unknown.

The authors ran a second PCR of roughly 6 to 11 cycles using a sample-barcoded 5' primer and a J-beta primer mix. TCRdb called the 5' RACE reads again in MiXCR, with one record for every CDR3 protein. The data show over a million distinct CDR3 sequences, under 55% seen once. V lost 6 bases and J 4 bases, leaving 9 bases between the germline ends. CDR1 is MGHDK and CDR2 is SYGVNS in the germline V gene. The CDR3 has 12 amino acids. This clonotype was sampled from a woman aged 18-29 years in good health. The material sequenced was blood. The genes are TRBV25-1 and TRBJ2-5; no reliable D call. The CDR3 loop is CASRAVRETQYF. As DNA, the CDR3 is TGTGCCAGCAGGGCCGTCAGAGAGACCCAGTACTTC.